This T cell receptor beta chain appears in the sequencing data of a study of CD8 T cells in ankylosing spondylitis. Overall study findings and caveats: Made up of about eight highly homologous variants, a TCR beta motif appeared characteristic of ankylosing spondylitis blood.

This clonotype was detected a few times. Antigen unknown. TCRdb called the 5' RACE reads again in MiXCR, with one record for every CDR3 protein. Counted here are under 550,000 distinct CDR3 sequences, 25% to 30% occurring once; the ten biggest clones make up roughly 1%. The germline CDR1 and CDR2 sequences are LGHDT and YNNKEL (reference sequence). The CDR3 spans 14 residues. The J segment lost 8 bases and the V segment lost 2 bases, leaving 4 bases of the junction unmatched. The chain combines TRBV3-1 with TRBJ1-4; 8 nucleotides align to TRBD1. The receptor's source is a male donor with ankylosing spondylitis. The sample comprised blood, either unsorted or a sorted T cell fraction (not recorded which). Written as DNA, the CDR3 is TGTGCCAGCAGCCAACTGCCAGGGGGCGAAAAACTGTTTTTT. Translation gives CASSQLPGGEKLFF.